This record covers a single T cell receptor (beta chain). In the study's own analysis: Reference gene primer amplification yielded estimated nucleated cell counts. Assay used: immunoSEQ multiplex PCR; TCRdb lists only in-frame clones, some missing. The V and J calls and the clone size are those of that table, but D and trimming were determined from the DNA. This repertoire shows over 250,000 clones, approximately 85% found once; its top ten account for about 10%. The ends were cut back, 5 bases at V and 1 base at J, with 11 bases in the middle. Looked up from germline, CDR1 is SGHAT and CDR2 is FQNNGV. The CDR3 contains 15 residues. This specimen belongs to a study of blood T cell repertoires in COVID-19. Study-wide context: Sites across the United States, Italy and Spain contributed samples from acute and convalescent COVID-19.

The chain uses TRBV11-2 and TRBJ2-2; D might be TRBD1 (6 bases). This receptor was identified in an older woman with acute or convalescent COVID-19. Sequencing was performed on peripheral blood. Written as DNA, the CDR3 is TGTGCCAGCAGCCCCCAGGGACAGAACACCGGGGAGCTGTTTTTT. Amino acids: CASSPQGQNTGELFF.